The rows below give T cell receptor beta chains drawn from one sample of a study of T-cell reconstitution after alpha-beta-depleted transplantation in children. TCRdb fed the PCR reads into MiXCR, producing one record per CDR3 protein. The sample has a few hundred thousand distinct CDR3 sequences; about 16% are singletons. The source material was PBMCs from the stem cell graft donor, sampled from the stem cell graft. The receptors were sampled from a human donor who donated a stem cell graft to a child with acute lymphoblastic leukemia. The CDR3 runs from the conserved cysteine through the conserved F or W. Each record gives: V gene, CDR3 protein.

TRBV27,CASSFSGLAGAYEQYF
TRBV3-1,CASTPAVGEFYEQYF
TRBV5-1,CASSLPGRTVTRVDTQYF
TRBV29-1,CSVGYGVGGYNEQFF
TRBV12-3/TRBV12-4,CASRPKNRDGYTF
TRBV12-3/TRBV12-4,CASSLPGRSYEQYF
TRBV9,CASSYPGGNTGELFF
TRBV12-3/TRBV12-4,CASSSQLNEKLFF
TRBV15,CATSRVQRIQETQYF
TRBV25-1,CASSEGRSNQPQHF
TRBV4-1,CASSQGTASKPTQYF
TRBV12-3/TRBV12-4,CASSFGGSDSPLHF
TRBV9,CASSGTAYRYGYTF
TRBV6-1,CASSVRVTEAFF
TRBV30,CACLAGAGYNEQFF
TRBV29-1,CSVELAGGPETQYF
TRBV6-2/TRBV6-3,CASSYSREFNQPQHF
TRBV4-1,CASSQEGHRAGELFF
TRBV18,CASSPRVFTTGDTQYF
TRBV4-1,CASSLGQISSGNTIYF
TRBV18,CASSPIRGRTEAFF
TRBV5-1,CASSFSGVSSPLHF
TRBV27,CASSSAGAPQPQHF
TRBV11-2,CASSSPLAGGTYEQFF
TRBV12-3/TRBV12-4,CASSATSLGADTQYF
TRBV9,CASTESPGTGAYGYTF
TRBV27,CASSEKQETQYF
TRBV18,CASSLMEGGTDTQYF
TRBV6-1,CASSEDSASSYEQYF
TRBV29-1,CSVLEPSIQYF
TRBV29-1,CSGGRSGKETQYF
TRBV7-3,CASSPGRSTEAFF
TRBV6-1,CASSELAASSYEQYF